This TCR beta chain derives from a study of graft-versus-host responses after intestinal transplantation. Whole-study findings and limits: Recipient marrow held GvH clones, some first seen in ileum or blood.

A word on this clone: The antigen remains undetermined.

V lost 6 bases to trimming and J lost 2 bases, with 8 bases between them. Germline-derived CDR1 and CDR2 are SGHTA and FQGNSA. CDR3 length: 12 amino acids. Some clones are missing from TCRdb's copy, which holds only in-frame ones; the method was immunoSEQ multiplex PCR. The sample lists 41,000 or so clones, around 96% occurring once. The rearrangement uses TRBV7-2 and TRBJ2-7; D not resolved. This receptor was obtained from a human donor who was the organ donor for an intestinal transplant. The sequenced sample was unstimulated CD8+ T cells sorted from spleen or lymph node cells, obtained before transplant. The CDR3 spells CASRYQTYEQYF. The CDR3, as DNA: TGTGCCAGCAGATACCAAACCTACGAGCAGTACTTC.